These 20 T cell receptor beta chains came from one sample sequenced in a study of T cell responses to AZD1222 COVID-19 vaccine. Sequencing used immunoSEQ multiplex PCR; TCRdb keeps in-frame clones, though not all of them. The sample lists 130,000 to 150,000 clones; around 88% were seen once. This specimen consisted of peripheral blood, obtained on day 0 of AZD1222 vaccination. The receptors were gathered from an adult in good health.

This sequence joins TRBV11-2 and TRBJ1-4; 7 nucleotides agree with TRBD1. Germline assignment: CDR1 SGHAT and CDR2 FQNNGV. This CDR3 has 16 residues. V lost 5 bases, J lost 0 bases, and 6 bases stayed unmatched. In nucleotides, the CDR3 is TGTGCCAGCAGCAGGGGGCGGGGGTCAACTAATGAAAAACTGTTTTTT. This encodes CASSRGRGSTNEKLFF.

The rearrangement links TRBV9 to TRBJ1-1, with 8 nucleotides matching TRBD1. This CDR3 is 15 amino acids long. The V and J ends lost 4 bases and 3 bases, in that order; junction bases with no gene match: 8. Germline V gene sequence: CDR1 SGDLS, CDR2 YYNGEE. CDR3 amino acids: CASSKRTGRDTEAFF. CDR3 in DNA: TGTGCCAGCAGCAAACGGACAGGGAGGGACACTGAAGCTTTCTTT. The variable domain in full, with the rest retrieved from reference TRBV9 and TRBJ1-1, is DSGVTQTPKHLITATGQRVTLRCSPRSGDLSVYWYQQSLDQGLQFLIQYYNGEERAKGNILERFSAQQFPDLHSELNLSSLELGDSALYFCASSKRTGRDTEAFFGQGTRLTVV.

The chain is built from TRBV7-2 and TRBJ1-1, with D tentatively TRBD1 (5 bases). The V and J ends lost 3 bases and 1 base respectively, with 9 bases between them. In germline, CDR1 is SGHTA, CDR2 FQGNSA. This CDR3 is 14 amino acids long. CDR3 nucleotide sequence: TGTGCCAGCAGCTTCGGACACCAGAACACTGAAGCTTTCTTT. It specifies CASSFGHQNTEAFF.

The rearrangement links TRBV15 to TRBJ1-1; a weak D match, TRBD1 (6 bases). Germline values: CDR1 LNHNV, CDR2 YYDKDF (reference sequence). Deletions cut 1 base from V and 4 bases from J, with 10 bases between. The CDR3 is 14 amino acids. The CDR3 loop reads CATSRGQELTEAFF. DNA for the CDR3: TGTGCCACCAGCAGAGGACAGGAGCTCACTGAAGCTTTCTTT.

V and J are TRBV6-2 or TRBV6-3 and TRBJ1-5, with D perhaps matching TRBD1 (5 bases). V was pared by 4 bases and J by 0 bases, with 13 bases between. CDR1 is MNHEY and CDR2 is SVGEGT in the germline V gene. The CDR3 is made up of 16 amino acids. CDR3 in DNA: TGTGCCAGCAGTTCCGGGACTGTCTATAGCAATCAGCCCCAGCATTTT. Its protein is CASSSGTVYSNQPQHF.

The V and J genes are TRBV7-9 and TRBJ2-7; D gene unclear. Trimming stripped 4 bases from V and 2 bases from J, with 9 bases between. The CDR3 is made up of 13 amino acids. Germline V gene lookup returns CDR1 SEHNR and CDR2 FQNEAQ (reference sequence). DNA for the CDR3: TGTGCCAGCAGCTATTTGGCGGCCTACGAGCAGTACTTC. Its protein is CASSYLAAYEQYF.

CDR3 protein: CASRARGQGTSMFHF. CDR3 nucleotide sequence: TGTGCCAGCAGAGCCCGGGGGCAGGGGACCTCTATGTTCCACTTT. V gene TRBV27 combines with J gene TRBJ1-6; D might be TRBD1 (6 bases). V shed 6 bases and J shed 17 bases, with 26 bases lying between them. This CDR3 is 15 amino acids long. Germline V gene lookup returns CDR1 MNHEY and CDR2 SMNVEV (reference sequence).

The chain uses TRBV5-5 and TRBJ1-4; no reliable D call. V dropped 3 bases and J dropped 5 bases, with 5 bases sitting between them. This CDR3 is 12 amino acids long. In germline, CDR1 is SGHKS, CDR2 YYEKEE (reference sequence). The CDR3 DNA is TGTGCCAGCAGCTACTTAAATGAAAAACTGTTTTTT. It encodes CASSYLNEKLFF.

This clone was found once. The chain links TRBV19 to TRBJ1-2; perhaps TRBD1 as D (5 bases). V gave up 8 bases and J gave up 5 bases, with 15 bases separating them. Germline lookup yields CDR1 LNHDA and CDR2 SQIVND (reference sequence). The CDR3 totals 13 residues. The DNA for the CDR3 is TGTGCCAGTTCCCCACAGGCCGATTATGGCTACACCTTC. It encodes CASSPQADYGYTF.

The chain employs TRBV19 and TRBJ2-2; TRBD2 might be the D (5 bases). The CDR3 has 16 amino acids. Trimming removed 7 bases at V and 4 bases at J, with 19 bases between. Germline V gives CDR1 LNHDA, CDR2 SQIVND (reference sequence). DNA of the CDR3: TGTGCCAGTAAGGAGGATTGGGATCGTGGCACCGGGGAGCTGTTTTTT. This gives the protein CASKEDWDRGTGELFF.

The genes are TRBV10-3 and TRBJ2-7, with 7 bases fitting TRBD1. This CDR3 has 15 residues. Germline trimming cut 6 bases from V and 7 bases from J; bases unmatched to any gene: 15. Germline V CDR1 and CDR2: ENHRY, SYGVKD. The CDR3: CAIRDTGTEDGEQYF. The CDR3 DNA sequence: TGTGCCATCAGGGATACCGGGACAGAGGATGGGGAGCAGTACTTC.

This clone was counted only a few times. The chain is built from TRBV4-1 and TRBJ1-1, with TRBD1 matching over 9 bases. The CDR3 covers 16 residues. Germline-derived CDR1 and CDR2 are MGHRA and YSYEKL. Germline trimming cut 2 bases from V and 1 base from J; bases unmatched to any gene: 5. The CDR3 sequence is CASSQRTTGGNTEAFF. CDR3 nucleotide sequence: TGCGCCAGCAGCCAACGGACGACAGGGGGGAACACTGAAGCTTTCTTT.

This clone was counted a single time. Additional DNA sequences in this sample encode the identical CDR3. V is TRBV5-6 and J is TRBJ1-1, with 10 bases fitting TRBD1. Germline CDR1 and CDR2: SGHDT and YYEEEE. The ends lost 2 bases at V and 7 bases at J; junction bases unmatched: 5. This CDR3 has 14 amino acids. The CDR3 protein is CASSLPDRGVEAFF. In nucleotides, the CDR3 is TGTGCCAGCAGCTTACCGGACAGGGGGGTTGAAGCTTTCTTT.

This chain connects TRBV11-3 to TRBJ1-3; the D gene is possibly TRBD1 (5 bases). Trimming removed 5 bases from V and 3 bases from J, with 17 bases in between. This CDR3 is built from 16 residues. From germline, CDR1 is SGHNT and CDR2 YENEEA. The DNA of the CDR3 is TGTGCCAGCAGCCCTTCGGGGCAGCTTCTTGGAAACACCATATATTTT. Translated, it gives CASSPSGQLLGNTIYF.

The chain links TRBV11-3 to TRBJ1-2; D may be TRBD1 (6 bases). Trimming left V 3 bases short and J 4 bases short, with 12 bases between. Germline lookup yields CDR1 SGHNT and CDR2 YENEEA. The CDR3 is 14 amino acids. The CDR3 spells CASSLDSAGYGYTF. The CDR3 DNA sequence: TGTGCCAGCAGCTTGGACAGTGCGGGCTATGGCTACACCTTC.

The chain is built from TRBV7-3 and TRBJ2-4; D remains unclear. Germline V CDR1 and CDR2: SGHTA, FQGTGA. V was trimmed by 3 bases and J by 1 base, leaving 13 bases between them. This CDR3 has 16 residues. The CDR3 DNA sequence: TGTGCCAGCAGCTTGGTCGTCCCTCTGGCCAAAAACATTCAGTACTTC. Protein: CASSLVVPLAKNIQYF.

This chain connects TRBV27 to TRBJ2-7; D not resolved. The CDR3 contains 13 residues. Looked up from germline, CDR1 is MNHEY and CDR2 is SMNVEV (reference sequence). V was clipped by 4 bases and J by 0 bases, with 7 bases between them. Written as DNA, the CDR3 is TGTGCCAGCAGTTCGTACAACTCCTACGAGCAGTACTTC. Translated, it gives CASSSYNSYEQYF.

CDR3 sequence reads: CASSLEWVGTGGPTF. CDR3 nucleotides: TGCGCCAGCAGCTTGGAATGGGTCGGGACAGGGGGCCCCACCTTC. The V call is TRBV5-1, the J call TRBJ1-2; the match to TRBD1 covers 12 bases. The CDR3 extends over 15 amino acids. After removal of 0 bases from V and 13 bases from J, the junction contained 10 bases not matched to a gene. Germline assignment: CDR1 SGHRS and CDR2 YFSETQ.

A single count supports this clone. V and J are TRBV11-3 and TRBJ2-7; D is ambiguous. The CDR3 length is 15 residues. V gave up 5 bases and J gave up 3 bases, with 17 bases separating them. Germline-derived CDR1 and CDR2 are SGHNT and YENEEA. CDR3 region: CASSVAGKIYYEQYF. The CDR3 DNA reads TGTGCCAGCAGCGTGGCTGGGAAAATTTACTACGAGCAGTACTTC.

This chain uses TRBV6-5 with TRBJ2-7; D is possibly TRBD1 or TRBD2 (6 bases each). Trimming pared 6 bases from V and 3 bases from J, leaving 15 bases between. Germline CDR1 and CDR2: MNHEY and SVGAGI. The CDR3 totals 14 residues. In DNA, the CDR3 is TGTGCCAGCAGAATCAGGGGAGGCGGCTACGAGCAGTACTTC. Residues: CASRIRGGGYEQYF.